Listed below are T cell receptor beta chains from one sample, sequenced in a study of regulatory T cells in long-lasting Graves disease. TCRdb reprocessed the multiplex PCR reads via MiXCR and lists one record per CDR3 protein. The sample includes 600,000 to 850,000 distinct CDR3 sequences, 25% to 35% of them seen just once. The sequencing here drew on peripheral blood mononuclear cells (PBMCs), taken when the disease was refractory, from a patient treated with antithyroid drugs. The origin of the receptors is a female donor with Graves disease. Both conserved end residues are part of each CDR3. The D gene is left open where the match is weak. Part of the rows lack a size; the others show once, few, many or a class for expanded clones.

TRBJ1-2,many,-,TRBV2,TGTGCCAGCAGCCCTACACGGCAGGGTGGCTACACCTTC,CASSPTRQGGYTF
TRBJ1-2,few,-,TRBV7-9,TGTGCCAGCAGCACATTGACAACTTTTAACTATGGCTACACCTTC,CASSTLTTFNYGYTF
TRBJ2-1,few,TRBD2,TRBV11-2,TGTGCCAGCAAACTAGCGGGGGACAATGAGCAGTTCTTC,CASKLAGDNEQFF
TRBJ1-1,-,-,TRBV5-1,TGCGCCAGCAGCTTTGGGGGGCAGGTTTTAATGAACACTGAAGCTTTCTTT,CASSFGGQVLMNTEAFF
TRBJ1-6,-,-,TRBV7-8,TGTGCCAGCAGCACCTATCGGGATTCACCCCTCCACTTT,CASSTYRDSPLHF
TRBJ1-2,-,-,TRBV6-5,TGTGCCAGCAGTTACTCTCAGGGCGGCTACACCTTC,CASSYSQGGYTF
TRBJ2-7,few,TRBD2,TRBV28,TGTGCCAGTGATGGGGGGGACTCCTACGAGCAGTACTTC,CASDGGDSYEQYF
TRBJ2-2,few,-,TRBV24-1,TGTGCCACCAGTAACGAGGTTTCGACCGGGGAGCTGTTTTTT,CATSNEVSTGELFF
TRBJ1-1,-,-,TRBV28,TGTGCCAGCAGCAGAGCAGGGGTCCCTGAAGCTTTCTTT,CASSRAGVPEAFF
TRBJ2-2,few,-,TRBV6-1,TGTGCCAGCAGTCTACCGTCTGGCAGGGCCGCCGGGGAGCTGTTTTTT,CASSLPSGRAAGELFF
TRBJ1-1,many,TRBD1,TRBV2,TGTGCCAGCAGTCCCGAGTGGACAGGGATGAGTTTCACTGAAGCTTTCTTT,CASSPEWTGMSFTEAFF
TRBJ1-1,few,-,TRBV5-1,TGCGCCAGCAGCTTGGTAGAACGCGGAGGGACTGAAGCTTTCTTT,CASSLVERGGTEAFF
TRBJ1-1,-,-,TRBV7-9,TGTGCCAGCAGCCCAAACCTTGAAGCTTTCTTT,CASSPNLEAFF
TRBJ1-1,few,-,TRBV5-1,TGCGCCAGCAGCTTGGTGCGGGTGGAGGCTGAAGCTTTCTTT,CASSLVRVEAEAFF
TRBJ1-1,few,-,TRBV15,TGTGCCACCAGCAGAGATCGGGTTCGTTTGAACACTGAAGCTTTCTTT,CATSRDRVRLNTEAFF
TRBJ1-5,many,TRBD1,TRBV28,TGTGCCAGCAGCCTCGGGACAGGGATGGTACAGCCCCAGCATTTT,CASSLGTGMVQPQHF
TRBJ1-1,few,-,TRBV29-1,TGCAGCGTCACAACAGGGAGAGGGAACACTGAAGCTTTCTTT,CSVTTGRGNTEAFF
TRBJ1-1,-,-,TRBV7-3,TGTGCCAGCAGCACGGGAGTGAGCACTGAAGCTTTCTTT,CASSTGVSTEAFF
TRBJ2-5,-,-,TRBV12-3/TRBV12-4,TGTGCCAGCAGTTTACTTGTACAGGAAGAGACCCAGTACTTC,CASSLLVQEETQYF
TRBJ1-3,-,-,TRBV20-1,TGCAGTGCTAGAGAATCGCAGGGATACTCTGGAAACACCATATATTTT,CSARESQGYSGNTIYF
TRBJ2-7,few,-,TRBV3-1,TGTGCCAGCAGCCAAGTCCGACAGACAGCCTACGAGCAGTACTTC,CASSQVRQTAYEQYF
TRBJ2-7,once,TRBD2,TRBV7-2,TGTGCCAGCAGCTCCCTAACTAGCGGGAGATCCTACGAGCAGTACTTC,CASSSLTSGRSYEQYF
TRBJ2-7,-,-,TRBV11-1,TGTGCCAGCAGCGGGCGGGGCAGCGGCTACGAGCAGTACTTC,CASSGRGSGYEQYF
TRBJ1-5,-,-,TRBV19,TGTGCCAGTAGTATACTAGGAGACAATCAGCCCCAGCATTTT,CASSILGDNQPQHF
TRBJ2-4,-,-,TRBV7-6,TGTGCCAGCAGCTCACAACCAGGGGATATAGCCAAAAACATTCAGTACTTC,CASSSQPGDIAKNIQYF
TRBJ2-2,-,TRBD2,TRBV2,TGTGCCCGGGGCATGGGAGGGCCGGGCACCGGGGAGCTGTTTTTT,CARGMGGPGTGELFF
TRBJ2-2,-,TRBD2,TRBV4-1,TGCGCCAGCAGCCAAGAGGGACGGGAGGGGACCGGGGAGCTGTTTTTT,CASSQEGREGTGELFF
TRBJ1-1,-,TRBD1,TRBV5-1,TGCGCCAGCAACGCGGACAGGGGGGACACTGAAGCTTTCTTT,CASNADRGDTEAFF
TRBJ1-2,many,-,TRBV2,TGTGCCAGCGGGGGACATCGACGATCCTTTAACTATGGCTACACCTTC,CASGGHRRSFNYGYTF
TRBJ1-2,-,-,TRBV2,TGTGCCAGCAGCCCCTACGACAGTTCTAGGGGTGGCTACACCTTC,CASSPYDSSRGGYTF
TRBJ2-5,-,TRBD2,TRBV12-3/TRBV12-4,TGTGCCAGCACCGCAGCGGGATGGGAGACCCAGTACTTC,CASTAAGWETQYF
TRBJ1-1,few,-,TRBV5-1,TGCGCCAGCAGCAAATGGACGGAGAGAACCTCAGAAGCTTTCTTT,CASSKWTERTSEAFF
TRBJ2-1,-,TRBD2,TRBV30,TGTGCCTGGATTCGGCCGGCGGGAGCCTACAATGAGCAGTTCTTC,CAWIRPAGAYNEQFF
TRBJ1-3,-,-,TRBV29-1,TGCAGCGTTGAAGCCGCCTGGGACACCATATATTTT,CSVEAAWDTIYF
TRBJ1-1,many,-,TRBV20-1,TGCAGTGCTAGAGATTATGGCCTTACGAACACTGAAGCTTTCTTT,CSARDYGLTNTEAFF
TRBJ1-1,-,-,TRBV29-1,TGCAGCGTTGTCCAGGGCCCTGAAGCTTTCTTT,CSVVQGPEAFF
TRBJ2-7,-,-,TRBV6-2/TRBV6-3,TGTGCCAGCAGTTTCCAACGGGGGGCCCTATACGAGCAGTACTTC,CASSFQRGALYEQYF
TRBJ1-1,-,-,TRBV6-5,TGTGCCAGCAGTTCCCTGGGACGAGGGAGGGACACTGAAGCTTTCTTT,CASSSLGRGRDTEAFF
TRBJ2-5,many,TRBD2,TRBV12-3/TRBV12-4,TGTGCCAGCAGTTTAGGGCGGGAGGGCCCCTATCAAGAGACCCAGTACTTC,CASSLGREGPYQETQYF
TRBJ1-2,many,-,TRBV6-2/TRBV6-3,TGTGCCAGCAGTTACTCCCGCGCCCCTAACTATGGCTACACCTTC,CASSYSRAPNYGYTF